This T cell receptor beta chain was documented in a study of memory CD4+ T cells and cytomegalovirus serostatus. Study information: Donors were healthy Belgian adults, 9 or 10 CMV seropositive and under 30 seronegative.

Study findings and constraints: Of 164 reported CMV TCRbeta sequences, around 62 were found in memory CD4+ repertoires.

Regarding this clone: Its specificity is not known.

Measured with immunoSEQ multiplex PCR; TCRdb has only the in-frame clones, and not every one. The table records over 60,000 clones, around 77% of them present only once. Single viable CD3+CD4+CD8-CD45RO+ cells were sorted as the memory CD4+ T cells. Serum IgG to CMV pp150, pp28, p38 and p52 defined serostatus. This sequence was found in an adult in good health and CMV-seronegative. The sequencing sample was made of memory CD4+ T cells from blood.

CDR3 region: CAWSVRTGGPQHF. CDR3 DNA sequence: TGTGCCTGGAGTGTACGGACAGGCGGGCCCCAGCATTTT. This chain links TRBV30 with TRBJ1-5, with 7 positions matching TRBD1. V lost 0 bases, J lost 9 bases, and 5 bases stayed unmatched. Germline CDR1 GTSNPN, CDR2 SVGIG (reference sequence). The CDR3 has 13 residues.